These 32 T cell receptor beta chains were all obtained from the same sample, sequenced in a study of T cells in Graves' hyperthyroidism and ophthalmopathy (dated by TCRdb to about 2019). Libraries were constructed by multiplex PCR. The data were produced on an Illumina HiSeq 2000. The TCR beta CDR3 regions were amplified from RNA transcripts. A first-round RT-PCR of the TCR CDR3 used the HTBI primer set with the Qiagen OneStep RT-PCR kit. Using fastp trimming at Q25 and MiXCR clonotype assembly, TCRdb reanalyzed the public sequencing data and kept in-frame beta chains. Here each entry gathers all rows of one CDR3 protein and keeps the most common genes and DNA. A total of hundreds of thousands of distinct CDR3 sequences appear in this sample, less than 20% of them only once. About half of the sample goes to the ten largest clones. Sequenced: blood. These receptor sequences come from a man in his forties with Graves' ophthalmopathy.

The chain combines TRBV5-5 with TRBJ1-5, with D perhaps matching TRBD1 (5 bases). Deletions cut 5 bases from V and 2 bases from J, with 20 bases between. The CDR3 is 17 amino acids. Germline V gene lookup returns CDR1 SGHKS and CDR2 YYEKEE (reference sequence). The CDR3 DNA is TGTGCCAGCAGTCCCGGGACCGGAGCATCGGGCAATCAGCCCCAGCATTTT. Its translation is CASSPGTGASGNQPQHF.

V gene TRBV6-5 combines with J gene TRBJ1-5; TRBD1 might be the D (5 bases). V gave up 2 bases and J gave up 5 bases, with 10 bases separating them. CDR3 size: 14 residues. The germline CDR1 and CDR2 sequences are MNHEY and SVGAGI. This CDR3 is CASSYGRDHQPQHF. The CDR3 DNA is TGTGCCAGCAGTTACGGAAGGGACCATCAGCCCCAGCATTTT.

At least ten counts were recorded for this clonotype. This chain joins TRBV10-3 and TRBJ2-1; D gene ambiguous. The CDR3 has 14 residues. Trimming stripped 3 bases from V and 3 bases from J, with 9 bases between. Germline CDR1 is ENHRY and CDR2 is SYGVKD. The CDR3: CAISEGLDYNEQFF. The CDR3 DNA is TGTGCCATCAGTGAAGGGCTAGACTACAATGAGCAGTTCTTC.

This clonotype was counted ten times or more. This chain joins TRBV20-1 and TRBJ2-1; the match to TRBD2 covers 7 bases. V trimming: 1 base; J trimming: 6 bases; junction bases outside the gene matches: 6. The germline V gene has CDR1 DFQATT and CDR2 SNEGSKA (reference sequence). The CDR3 totals 14 residues. In nucleotides, the CDR3 is TGCAGTGCTAGAGTGGGAGGGAGGTTCAATGAGCAGTTCTTC. Protein product: CSARVGGRFNEQFF.

This clonotype was detected ten times or more. The chain has TRBV30 and TRBJ1-2; D remains unclear. CDR3 length: 14 residues. Between the trimmed V and J ends, which lost 0 bases and 5 bases, there was a span of 13 bases. Germline-derived CDR1 and CDR2 are GTSNPN and SVGIG (reference sequence). CDR3 amino acids: CAWSVGQTAYGYTF. As DNA, the CDR3 is TGTGCCTGGAGTGTAGGGCAGACGGCGTATGGCTACACCTTC. Looking up the rest from reference TRBV30 and TRBJ1-2 gives the full variable domain: SQTIHQWPATLVQPVGSPLSLECTVEGTSNPNLYWYRQAAGRGLQLLFYSVGIGQISSEVPQNLSASRPQDRQFILSSKKLLLSDSGFYLCAWSVGQTAYGYTFGSGTRLTVV.

This clonotype was observed many times. The chain recombines TRBV12-3 or TRBV12-4 with TRBJ2-2, with D perhaps assigned TRBD1 or TRBD2 (6 bases each). Trimming pared 5 bases from V and 6 bases from J, leaving 10 bases between. This CDR3 has 13 residues. The DNA of the CDR3 is TGTGCCAGCAGTAGTAGGGGGGCCGGGGAGCTGTTTTTT. It is translated as CASSSRGAGELFF.

This clonotype came up many times. V usage is TRBV30 and J usage is TRBJ2-3; perhaps TRBD2 as D (5 bases). The length of the CDR3 is 12 residues. The V end lost 2 bases, the J end lost 5 bases, and 8 bases lay between the germline ends. Germline CDR1 reads GTSNPN; CDR2 reads SVGIG (reference sequence). CDR3 bases: TGTGCCTGGAGTAGAGGGCTAGATACGCAGTATTTT. Residues: CAWSRGLDTQYF.

This clonotype was seen many times. V and J are TRBV18 and TRBJ2-3; TRBD1 is a possible D gene (6 bases). Trimming shortened V by 1 base and J by 2 bases, and 13 bases separated the two germline ends. CDR3 length: 16 residues. Germline values: CDR1 KGHSH, CDR2 LQKENI. The CDR3 region is CASSPLGHLNTDTQYF. Written as DNA, the CDR3 is TGTGCCAGCTCACCACTGGGACATCTAAACACAGATACGCAGTATTTT.

The gene calls are TRBV10-2 and TRBJ2-5; D is unclear. Trimming shortened V by 6 bases and J by 5 bases, and 10 bases separated the two germline ends. This CDR3 contains 12 residues. Germline assignment: CDR1 WSHSY and CDR2 SAAADI. CDR3 sequence: CASRSGPETQYF. The DNA for the CDR3 is TGCGCCAGCAGAAGTGGCCCGGAGACCCAGTACTTC.

On this clonotype itself: A clone one base away is much larger, so this may be a read error. The V and J genes are TRBV7-9 and TRBJ2-7, with D hard to call. CDR1 is SEHNR, CDR2 FQNEAQ, per germline (reference sequence). The V gene lost 1 base and the J gene lost 8 bases, with 9 bases spanning the gap. The CDR3 consists of 12 residues. The CDR3 DNA reads TGTGCCAGCAGCTTAGTTTACCACAAGCAGTACTTC. It translates to CASSLVYHKQYF.

The chain is built from TRBV18 and TRBJ2-7; 9 bases map to TRBD1. V lost 1 base, J lost 5 bases, and 9 bases stayed unmatched. The CDR3 extends over 16 amino acids. The germline CDR1 and CDR2 sequences are KGHSH and LQKENI. The CDR3 loop reads CASSPRGGTGYDEQYF. In DNA form, the CDR3 reads TGTGCCAGCTCACCACGGGGGGGGACAGGGTACGACGAGCAGTACTTC.

This clonotype was observed at least ten times. The gene calls are TRBV18 and TRBJ2-2, with 7 bases aligning to TRBD1. The junction had 7 bases not matched to a gene; V was cut back by 9 bases and J by 3 bases. Germline lookup yields CDR1 KGHSH and CDR2 LQKENI. The CDR3 runs 14 residues. The CDR3 spells CASDRQGHTGELFF. Written as DNA, the CDR3 is TGTGCCAGTGACCGACAGGGACACACCGGGGAGCTGTTTTTT.

This sequence joins TRBV30 and TRBJ2-2; D unclear. This CDR3 comprises 13 residues. Trimming took off 3 bases at V and 1 base at J, with 6 bases between the two ends. The germline gives CDR1 GTSNPN, CDR2 SVGIG (reference sequence). This chain's CDR3 is CAWSEKNTGELFF. The CDR3 DNA is TGTGCCTGGAGCGAAAAGAACACCGGGGAGCTGTTTTTT.

This clonotype was seen at least ten times. V is TRBV5-1 and J is TRBJ2-7; D is unresolved. CDR3 length: 13 amino acids. CDR1 and CDR2 from the germline V gene are SGHRS and YFSETQ. The V end lost 3 bases, the J end lost 6 bases, and 13 bases lay between the germline ends. CDR3 amino acids: CASSSLRVGEQYF. The CDR3 coding sequence is TGCGCCAGCAGCTCCCTTCGGGTCGGCGAGCAGTACTTC.

The genes are TRBV29-1 and TRBJ1-1, with D maybe TRBD1 (5 bases). The CDR3 sequence is 12 residues long. The V gene's germline CDR1 is SQVTM and CDR2 ANQGSEA. Deletions cut 0 bases from V and 8 bases from J, with 10 bases between. DNA of the CDR3: TGCAGCGTTGAAGATCACAACAGGGAAGCTTTCTTT. Translating gives CSVEDHNREAFF.

The chain employs TRBV30 and TRBJ1-4; a possible D gene is TRBD1 (5 bases). The CDR3 runs to 14 residues. The germline V gene encodes CDR1 GTSNPN and CDR2 SVGIG (reference sequence). Trimming took 2 bases from V and 3 from J, leaving 10 bases between them. CDR3: CAWSKGVANEKLFF. In DNA form, the CDR3 reads TGTGCCTGGAGTAAAGGGGTTGCTAATGAAAAACTGTTTTTT.

This clonotype was counted at least ten times. This rearrangement joins TRBV30 to TRBJ1-6; no reliable D call. The germline V gene encodes CDR1 GTSNPN and CDR2 SVGIG (reference sequence). The CDR3 loop spans 11 amino acids. V was pared by 4 bases and J by 10 bases, with 8 bases between. CDR3 DNA sequence: TGTGCCTGGAAGTTTGGATCACCCCTCCACTTT. The encoded protein is CAWKFGSPLHF.

The chain links TRBV9 to TRBJ2-1; D gene unclear. CDR1 SGDLS and CDR2 YYNGEE come from the germline V gene. The CDR3 spans 13 residues. V was cut by 0 bases and J by 6 bases, with 7 bases left in between. CDR3 sequence reads: CASSVDSINEQFF. The CDR3 nucleotides are TGTGCCAGCAGCGTAGATTCAATCAATGAGCAGTTCTTC.

Many counts were recorded for this clonotype. The CDR3 is CASSKDRATTNEKLFF. The CDR3, as DNA: TGTGCCAGCAGTAAAGACAGGGCAACAACTAATGAAAAACTGTTTTTT. The rearrangement joins TRBV2 to TRBJ1-4; 7 bases are shared with TRBD1. The CDR3 is made up of 16 amino acids. The V and J ends lost 5 bases and 0 bases, in that order; junction bases with no gene match: 6. The V gene's germline CDR1 is SNHLY and CDR2 FYNNEI. Together with reference TRBV2 and TRBJ1-4, the CDR3 gives the full variable domain: EPEVTQTPSHQVTQMGQEVILRCVPISNHLYFYWYRQILGQKVEFLVSFYNNEISEKSEIFDDQFSVERPDGSNFTLKIRSTKLEDSAMYFCASSKDRATTNEKLFFGSGTQLSVL.

Turning to this clonotype: A much larger clone sits a single nucleotide away, making a read error possible. The chain employs TRBV7-9 and TRBJ2-1, with a weak D call TRBD2 (6 bases). CDR1 and CDR2 from the germline V gene are SEHNR and FQNEAQ (reference sequence). The V and J ends lost 7 bases and 11 bases respectively, with 24 bases between them. CDR3 length: 15 amino acids. CDR3 bases: TGTGCCAGCACCGTTATGTCCGGAGGGCTACAAAAGCAGTTCTTC. It translates to CASTVMSGGLQKQFF.

This clonotype was found a few times. This chain uses TRBV29-1 with TRBJ1-2; the match to TRBD1 covers 10 bases. The CDR3 is 15 amino acids. Germline V gene sequence: CDR1 SQVTM, CDR2 ANQGSEA. V shed 1 base, J shed 3 bases, and the junction held 5 bases outside the gene matches. The chain's CDR3 is CSVEVRTGGDYGYTF. As DNA, the CDR3 is TGCAGCGTTGAAGTTCGGACAGGGGGAGACTATGGCTACACCTTC.

About this clonotype: One end of the junction varies from germline; a read error may be responsible. V gene TRBV11-2 combines with J gene TRBJ2-2; no firm D call. The V gene's germline CDR1 is SGHAT and CDR2 FQNNGV. The CDR3 loop spans 13 amino acids. The CDR3 sequence is CVSRPVSTGELFF. The CDR3 bases are TGTGTCAGCAGACCAGTTTCCACCGGGGAGCTGTTTTTT.

This clonotype turned up a few times. This rearrangement joins TRBV6-4 to TRBJ2-3; the match to TRBD2 covers 9 bases. Losses at the gene ends were 3 bases for V and 4 bases for J; bases not matched to a gene: 2. From germline, CDR1 is MRHNA and CDR2 SNTAGT. The CDR3 is 14 residues long. CDR3 in DNA: TGTGCCAGCAGTGAGGGACTAGCTGCAGATACGCAGTATTTT. Its translation is CASSEGLAADTQYF.

The V call is TRBV4-2, the J call TRBJ2-6; the D call may be TRBD1 or TRBD2 (5 bases each). CDR3 size: 18 residues. Trimming removed 1 base from V and 0 bases from J, with 13 bases in between. Looked up from germline, CDR1 is LGHNA and CDR2 is YNFKEQ. The DNA for the CDR3 is TGTGCCAGCAGCCAAGCCGAGGGGCTAGGCTCTGGGGCCAACGTCCTGACTTTC. Translated: CASSQAEGLGSGANVLTF.

The chain couples TRBV12-3 or TRBV12-4 to TRBJ2-7; TRBD1 aligns across 11 bases. The J segment lost 3 bases and the V segment lost 5 bases, leaving 6 bases of the junction unmatched. The CDR3 extends over 15 amino acids. The CDR3 DNA is TGTGCCAGCAGTGGTGCCGGGACAGGGGGCTACGAGCAGTACTTC. Translated, it gives CASSGAGTGGYEQYF.

The chain combines TRBV28 with TRBJ2-4; TRBD1 agrees at 7 bases. The trim removed 6 bases at V and 0 bases at J, leaving 11 bases unmatched. CDR3 length: 17 residues. Germline V gives CDR1 MDHEN, CDR2 SYDVKM. The CDR3 spells CASSSGQLLLAKNIQYF. In nucleotides, the CDR3 is TGTGCCAGCAGCTCGGGACAGCTATTACTAGCCAAAAACATTCAGTACTTC.

The genes are TRBV4-2 and TRBJ1-1, with D tentatively TRBD1 (6 bases). V dropped 2 bases and J dropped 4 bases, with 20 bases sitting between them. The germline V gene encodes CDR1 LGHNA and CDR2 YNFKEQ. CDR3 length: 17 residues. CDR3 residues: CASSQIGAGQRGTEAFF. The CDR3 coding sequence is TGTGCCAGCAGCCAAATCGGGGCGGGACAAAGGGGCACTGAAGCTTTCTTT.

CDR3 nucleotide sequence: TGCGCCAGCAGCTTGGCCATTGGGGGAGTTACCGACACTGAAGCTTTCTTT. Its protein is CASSLAIGGVTDTEAFF. V and J are TRBV5-1 and TRBJ1-1, with TRBD1 as a possible D gene (5 bases). The V gene's germline CDR1 is SGHRS and CDR2 YFSETQ. Trimming stripped 0 bases from V and 3 bases from J, with 18 bases between. The length of the CDR3 is 17 residues.

The table lists this clonotype with many counts. This rearrangement joins TRBV27 to TRBJ2-2; 13 bases match TRBD2. With 6 bases clipped from V and 6 bases from J, the junction kept 7 bases outside the gene matches. CDR3 length: 16 amino acids. Germline CDR1 MNHEY, CDR2 SMNVEV (reference sequence). CDR3 sequence: CASSPTSGGVSGELFF. CDR3 nucleotide sequence: TGTGCCAGCAGCCCAACTAGCGGGGGGGTGTCCGGGGAGCTGTTTTTT.

This clonotype was observed a few times. The V gene is TRBV11-2, the J gene TRBJ2-1; D is undetermined. The V gene's germline CDR1 is SGHAT and CDR2 FQNNGV. The CDR3 has 15 residues. The V end was cut by 3 bases, the J end by 5 bases, with 14 bases between. This chain's CDR3 is CASSFSGEVNNEQFF. CDR3 nucleotides: TGTGCCAGCAGCTTTTCTGGAGAGGTTAACAATGAGCAGTTCTTC.

This clonotype has a handful of counts. Here the CDR3 reads CASSGLAGAGANVLTF. The DNA of the CDR3 is TGTGCCAGCAGCGGACTAGCGGGAGCTGGGGCCAACGTCCTGACTTTC. The chain combines TRBV28 with TRBJ2-6; 13 nucleotides line up with TRBD2. Germline-derived CDR1 and CDR2 are MDHEN and SYDVKM. The V gene end was trimmed by 6 bases and the J gene end by 2 bases; junction bases not matched to a gene: 1. The CDR3 covers 16 residues. Full variable domain (missing parts from reference TRBV28 and TRBJ2-6): DVKVTQSSRYLVKRTGEKVFLECVQDMDHENMFWYRQDPGLGLRLIYFSYDVKMKEKGDIPEGYSVSREKKERFSLILESASTNQTSMYLCASSGLAGAGANVLTFGAGSRLTVL.

Concerning this clonotype itself: A much larger clonotype is one base distant, so this may be a read error. The chain recombines TRBV18 with TRBJ2-7; TRBD2 matches 8 bases. CDR3 length: 16 residues. Germline loops: CDR1 KGHSH, CDR2 LQKENI. The CDR3 bases are TGTGGCAGCTCACCACTTGCGGGGGGATTGTCGGACGAGCAGTACTTC. It codes for CGSSPLAGGLSDEQYF.